This T cell receptor beta chain was observed in a study of T cell changes during pregnancy in multiple sclerosis. TCRdb keeps only in-frame clones here, not all; method: immunoSEQ multiplex PCR. The repertoire holds tens of thousands of clones, with about 91% as singletons. Per germline, CDR1 MDHEN and CDR2 SYDVKM. The ends were cut back, 2 bases at V and 2 bases at J, with 8 bases in the middle. CDR3 length: 14 residues. This TCR was recovered from a female donor in good health, enrolled as a control in a pregnancy study. The chain links TRBV28 to TRBJ2-3; D remains ambiguous. Sequences were derived from peripheral blood, sampled after pregnancy. The CDR3 spells CASSLGFYTDTQYF. Here the CDR3 DNA reads TGTGCCAGCAGTTTAGGCTTTTACACAGATACGCAGTATTTT. The full variable domain, rest sourced from reference TRBV28 and TRBJ2-3, is DVKVTQSSRYLVKRTGEKVFLECVQDMDHENMFWYRQDPGLGLRLIYFSYDVKMKEKGDIPEGYSVSREKKERFSLILESASTNQTSMYLCASSLGFYTDTQYFGPGTRLTVL.